This T cell receptor (beta chain) was obtained from a study of cytomegalovirus exposure and HLA in healthy donors. PCR used 60 Vbeta primers and 13 Jbeta primers. Generated by immunoSEQ multiplex PCR, the TCRdb table keeps only in-frame clones and is missing some. The data hold 130,000 to 150,000 clones, with about 76% observed a single time. Germline V lookup: CDR1 GTSNPN, CDR2 SVGIG (reference sequence). V shed 2 bases and J 5 bases; nucleotides not matched to a gene: 5. The length of the CDR3 is 15 residues. The chain is built from TRBV30 and TRBJ1-6; 8 bases match TRBD1. The sequence was collected from a man between 18 and 29 years old in good health and CMV-seronegative. The specimen sequenced was PBMCs. The CDR3 loop reads CAWSSWTGNNSPLHF. The CDR3 coding sequence is TGTGCCTGGAGTTCATGGACAGGGAATAATTCACCCCTCCACTTT.